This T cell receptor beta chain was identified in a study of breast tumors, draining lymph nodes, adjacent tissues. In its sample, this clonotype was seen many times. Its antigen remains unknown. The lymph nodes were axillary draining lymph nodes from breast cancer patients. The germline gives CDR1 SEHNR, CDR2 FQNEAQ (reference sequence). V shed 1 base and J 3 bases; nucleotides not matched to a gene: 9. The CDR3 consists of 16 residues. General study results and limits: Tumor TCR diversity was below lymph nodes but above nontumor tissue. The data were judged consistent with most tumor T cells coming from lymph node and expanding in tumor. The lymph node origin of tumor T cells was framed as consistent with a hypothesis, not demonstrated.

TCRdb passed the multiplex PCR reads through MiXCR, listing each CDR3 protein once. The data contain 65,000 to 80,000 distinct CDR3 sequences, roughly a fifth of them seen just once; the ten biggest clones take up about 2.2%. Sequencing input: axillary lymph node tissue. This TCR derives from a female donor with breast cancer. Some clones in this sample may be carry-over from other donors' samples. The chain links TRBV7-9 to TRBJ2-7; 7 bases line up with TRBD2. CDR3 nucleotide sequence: TGTGCCAGCAGCTTAGGTTCGGGGGGACCGGGCTACGAGCAGTACTTC. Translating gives CASSLGSGGPGYEQYF.